The 15 T cell receptor beta chains below all came from one sample that was sequenced in a study of shared clonotypes between healthy human individuals. CD45RO-negative cells were positively selected for CCR7, leaving out terminally differentiated effector memory CD45RA+ cells. TCRdb's table, derived via immunoSEQ multiplex PCR, lists solely in-frame clones and lacks some. The profile shows about 820,000 clones, more than 85% of them singletons. The specimen sequenced was naive CD8+ T cells sorted from blood. These receptors were collected from a man aged 25-40 years in good health.

The chain carries TRBV7-3 and TRBJ2-2, with D possibly being TRBD2 (5 bases). V lost 7 bases to trimming and J lost 1 base, with 10 bases between them. CDR1 and CDR2 (germline): SGHTA, FQGTGA. The CDR3 length is 14 residues. The CDR3: CASNGGLNTGELFF. The DNA of the CDR3 is TGTGCCAGCAATGGCGGGCTGAACACCGGGGAGCTGTTTTTT.

The V and J genes are TRBV11-3 and TRBJ2-6; 8 nucleotides line up with TRBD2. Per the germline V gene, CDR1 is SGHNT and CDR2 is YENEEA. V was clipped by 4 bases and J by 4 bases; unmatched bases: 3. CDR3 length: 15 residues. CDR3 amino acids: CASSYSGTGANVLTF. As DNA, the CDR3 is TGTGCCAGCAGCTATAGCGGGACAGGGGCCAACGTCCTGACTTTC.

The chain has TRBV28 and TRBJ2-5, with 13 positions matching TRBD2. The CDR3 covers 16 residues. Germline V gives CDR1 MDHEN, CDR2 SYDVKM. The ends lost 7 bases at V and 4 bases at J; junction bases unmatched: 9. The CDR3, as DNA: TGTGCCAGCATGCCACTAGCGGGAGGGGCCGCAGAGACCCAGTACTTC. This encodes CASMPLAGGAAETQYF.

The V and J genes are TRBV7-2 and TRBJ2-4; 11 bases are shared with TRBD2. The CDR3 is made up of 18 amino acids. The germline V gene has CDR1 SGHTA and CDR2 FQGNSA. After removal of 5 bases from V and 2 bases from J, the junction contained 11 bases not matched to a gene. The CDR3 spells CASSLGLAEIVTKNIQYF. The CDR3 DNA is TGTGCCAGCAGCCTGGGACTAGCGGAAATAGTGACCAAAAACATTCAGTACTTC.

The V call is TRBV7-3, the J call TRBJ2-1; D not resolved. The germline V and J ends were trimmed by 4 bases and 4 bases, with 11 bases remaining between them. The CDR3 consists of 14 residues. From germline, CDR1 is SGHTA and CDR2 FQGTGA. The CDR3 is CASSSLGRYNEQFF. CDR3 in DNA: TGTGCCAGCAGCTCTCTTGGACGATACAATGAGCAGTTCTTC.

This clone occurred once. This chain links TRBV27 with TRBJ2-3, with a weak D call TRBD2 (7 bases). The V end lost 4 bases, the J end lost 11 bases, and 10 bases lay between the germline ends. Germline V gene sequence: CDR1 MNHEY, CDR2 SMNVEV (reference sequence). The CDR3 runs 11 residues. CDR3 residues: CASSYREGQYF. The CDR3 coding sequence is TGTGCCAGCAGTTACAGGGAGGGGCAGTATTTT.

The rearrangement links TRBV28 to TRBJ2-7; 9 positions agree with TRBD2. The germline gives CDR1 MDHEN, CDR2 SYDVKM. The CDR3 consists of 14 residues. V lost 8 bases and J lost 5; bases outside the gene matches: 10. The CDR3 DNA reads as TGTGCCAGCGTCGGGAATAGCGGGAGACACGAGCAGTACTTC. As protein: CASVGNSGRHEQYF.

V gene TRBV28 combines with J gene TRBJ2-3; 10 bases fit TRBD2. Trimming at V came to 6 bases and at J to 6 bases, leaving 9 bases not matched to a gene. The CDR3 spans 15 residues. Germline V CDR1 and CDR2: MDHEN, SYDVKM. DNA for the CDR3: TGTGCCAGCAGCCCGGGGACTAGCGAAAAGGATACGCAGTATTTT. This codes for CASSPGTSEKDTQYF.

The genes are TRBV6-5 and TRBJ1-1; a possible D gene is TRBD1 (6 bases). CDR3 length equals 13 residues. V lost 5 bases and J lost 4, with 11 bases in between. Germline CDR1 reads MNHEY; CDR2 reads SVGAGI. Here the CDR3 DNA reads TGTGCCAGCAGTACGACAGGAAGCACTGAAGCTTTCTTT. This translates into CASSTTGSTEAFF.

The V and J genes are TRBV6-5 and TRBJ2-2, with TRBD2 matching 9 bases. The J segment lost 6 bases and the V segment lost 1 base, leaving 6 bases of the junction unmatched. Germline loops: CDR1 MNHEY, CDR2 SVGAGI. The CDR3 sequence is 16 residues long. This CDR3 reads CASSYWASGESGELFF. In DNA form, the CDR3 reads TGTGCCAGCAGTTACTGGGCTAGCGGGGAGTCCGGGGAGCTGTTTTTT.

As regards this clone: Other nucleotide sequences in the sample specify the same CDR3. V gene TRBV19 combines with J gene TRBJ2-2; D remains unclear. The germline gives CDR1 LNHDA, CDR2 SQIVND (reference sequence). The CDR3 length is 13 residues. V was shortened by 4 bases and J by 6 bases, with 9 bases between the two germline ends. CDR3 bases: TGTGCCAGTAGTAGGCCACCCGCCGGGGAGCTGTTTTTT. Amino acid sequence: CASSRPPAGELFF.

The chain uses TRBV23-1 and TRBJ2-1; D tentatively reads TRBD1 or TRBD2 (5 bases each). TRBV23-1 qualifies as an ORF whose function is uncertain. The CDR3 is made up of 16 amino acids. V gave up 0 bases and J gave up 6 bases, with 15 bases separating them. The CDR3 reads CASSQSYRRLPNEQFF. In DNA form, the CDR3 reads TGCGCCAGCAGTCAATCGTACAGGAGGCTACCCAATGAGCAGTTCTTC.

V gene TRBV29-1 combines with J gene TRBJ2-1; D not certain. The V and J ends lost 5 bases and 4 bases respectively, with 12 bases between them. This CDR3 region has 13 residues. Germline V gene data show CDR1 as SQVTM and CDR2 as ANQGSEA. The CDR3 protein is CSVRSPRYNEQFF. Written as DNA, the CDR3 is TGCAGCGTTCGTAGCCCGCGGTACAATGAGCAGTTCTTC.

The J gene is TRBJ2-5, the V gene TRBV6-1; tentatively, D is TRBD1 or TRBD2 (5 bases each). Per the germline V gene, CDR1 is MNHNS and CDR2 is SASEGT. The CDR3 is made up of 15 amino acids. The V end was cut by 5 bases, the J end by 1 base, with 14 bases between. The CDR3: CASSRVGVSQETQYF. CDR3 sequence (DNA): TGTGCCAGCAGTAGGGTGGGGGTATCCCAAGAGACCCAGTACTTC.

The chain links TRBV11-2 to TRBJ1-5, with TRBD1 as a possible D gene (5 bases). The V end lost 0 bases, the J end lost 4 bases, and 22 bases lay between the germline ends. The CDR3 has 19 amino acids. CDR1 is SGHAT, CDR2 FQNNGV, per germline. The CDR3 loop reads CASSLDLRQGLRENQPQHF. Here the CDR3 DNA reads TGTGCCAGCAGCTTAGATCTTAGGCAGGGCCTGCGCGAGAATCAGCCCCAGCATTTT.